This T cell receptor (beta chain) was observed in a study of OX40 agonist ivuxolimab in advanced cancers. About the research overall: The study enrolled dose-escalation patients with hepatocellular carcinoma, melanoma, renal cell or head and neck cancer. The study's findings and limits: In the 0.1-3.0 mg/kg groups, partial responders showed among the lowest expansion. The study found that CD8+ T cells averaged more expanded clones than CD4+.

A remark on this clone: The antigen remains undetermined.

V was pared by 0 bases and J by 4 bases, with 16 bases between. CDR1 is SGDLS and CDR2 is YYNGEE in the germline V gene. The CDR3 is made up of 16 amino acids. Repertoires were generated with immunoSEQ multiplex PCR, while TCRdb's copy carries only in-frame clones and drops some. The data contain 65,000 to 75,000 clones, around 83% of them singletons. The sequence was obtained from an adult with an advanced solid tumor such as melanoma, head and neck, liver or kidney cancer. The gene calls are TRBV9 and TRBJ1-2; no clear D gene. This material consisted of CD4+ or CD8+ T cells sorted from blood, taken in a trial of the OX40 agonist ivuxolimab. The CDR3 region has the DNA TGTGCCAGCAGCGTAGCGGAAGTAGGCCGGGGCTATGGCTACACCTTC. As protein: CASSVAEVGRGYGYTF.